A single sample gave rise to the 8 T cell receptor beta chains below, sequenced in a study of cytomegalovirus exposure and HLA in healthy donors. The primer mix had 60 Vbeta and 13 Jbeta primers. The repertoire was sequenced with immunoSEQ multiplex PCR; TCRdb's copy has only in-frame clones and lacks some. The sample has around 49,000 clones, 60% to 85% seen once. The sample comprised PBMCs. These receptors were taken from a man younger than 40 in good health and CMV-seropositive.

V and J are TRBV27 and TRBJ1-1; a possible D gene is TRBD1 (5 bases). The germline CDR1 and CDR2 sequences are MNHEY and SMNVEV (reference sequence). This CDR3 has 15 amino acids. The V end was cut by 3 bases, the J end by 4 bases, with 15 bases between. In nucleotides, the CDR3 is TGTGCCAGCAGTTTTGGGGCATCTCGAATCACTGAAGCTTTCTTT. It codes for CASSFGASRITEAFF.

This chain connects TRBV27 to TRBJ2-7; 9 nucleotides line up with TRBD1. Germline loops: CDR1 MNHEY, CDR2 SMNVEV (reference sequence). The ends lost 5 bases at V and 2 bases at J; junction bases unmatched: 10. The CDR3 extends over 16 amino acids. CDR3 sequence reads: CASSPIPGTGPYEQYF. The CDR3 DNA follows: TGTGCCAGCAGTCCTATTCCCGGGACAGGGCCCTACGAGCAGTACTTC.

The rearrangement joins TRBV5-4 to TRBJ2-7; the D is unclear. The CDR3 has 11 residues. Trimming shortened V by 3 bases and J by 4 bases, and 5 bases separated the two germline ends. The germline CDR1 and CDR2 sequences are SGHNT and YYREEE (reference sequence). In DNA form, the CDR3 reads TGTGCCAGCAGCTCCTTGTACGAGCAGTACTTC. Protein product: CASSSLYEQYF.

This chain joins TRBV6-5 and TRBJ1-5, with D possibly matching TRBD1 (5 bases). The CDR3 is 15 amino acids. With 4 bases removed from V and 3 bases from J, the gap between germline ends came to 13 bases. Germline V gives CDR1 MNHEY, CDR2 SVGAGI. The chain's CDR3 is CASSLTTGFNQPQHF. The CDR3 DNA follows: TGTGCCAGCAGTTTAACAACAGGTTTCAATCAGCCCCAGCATTTT.

The V and J genes are TRBV6-1 and TRBJ1-5, with D perhaps matching TRBD1 (5 bases). V lost 8 bases and J lost 2, with 13 bases in between. The CDR3 is made up of 14 amino acids. Looked up from germline, CDR1 is MNHNS and CDR2 is SASEGT. The CDR3 region is CASSGTGGNQPQHF. CDR3 coding DNA: TGTGCCAGCTCGGGGACTGGGGGCAATCAGCCCCAGCATTTT.

The chain employs TRBV30 and TRBJ1-1, with D possibly TRBD1 on 5 matching bases. This CDR3 spans 11 amino acids. The germline V and J ends were trimmed by 2 bases and 6 bases, with 7 bases remaining between them. Germline CDR1 and CDR2: GTSNPN and SVGIG (reference sequence). CDR3 region: CAWSWGAEAFF. As DNA, the CDR3 is TGTGCCTGGAGTTGGGGGGCTGAAGCTTTCTTT.

The rearrangement joins TRBV27 to TRBJ2-7; 7 bases map to TRBD2. CDR1 and CDR2 (germline): MNHEY, SMNVEV (reference sequence). The CDR3 loop spans 20 amino acids. V was pared by 7 bases and J by 0 bases, with 24 bases of the junction left unmatched. Here the CDR3 DNA reads TGTGCCAGCACCCCGCGGGGGTTCAAGGGCTTTCGGTCGGTCTCCTACGAGCAGTACTTC. Its protein product is CASTPRGFKGFRSVSYEQYF.

CDR3 loop: CASSLVTSGGAFF. CDR3 DNA sequence: TGTGCCAGCAGCTTAGTAACATCCGGAGGAGCTTTCTTT. The V gene is TRBV11-2, the J gene TRBJ1-1; D gene unclear. In germline, CDR1 is SGHAT, CDR2 FQNNGV. The V end lost 1 base, the J end lost 10 bases, and 13 bases lay between the germline ends. The CDR3 covers 13 residues.